This T cell receptor beta chain derives from a study of blood T cell repertoires in COVID-19. V gave up 6 bases and J gave up 9 bases; unmatched junction bases: 14. CDR3 length equals 15 residues. The germline V gene has CDR1 MNHEY and CDR2 SVGAGI. Repertoires were generated with immunoSEQ multiplex PCR, while TCRdb's copy carries only in-frame clones and drops some. The profile shows roughly 260,000 clones, roughly 86% of them singletons. Sequencing was done on a sample of peripheral blood. This receptor was identified in a man aged 35 to 55 who had recovered from COVID-19. This chain connects TRBV6-5 to TRBJ2-1, with 7 bases identical to TRBD1. The CDR3 loop reads CASSDEFTGVAEQFF. The DNA of the CDR3 is TGTGCCAGCAGCGACGAATTTACAGGGGTGGCTGAGCAGTTCTTC.